This TCR beta chain was documented in a study of glioma-infiltrating T cells after dendritic cell vaccination. The primer mix had 60 V beta and 13 J beta primers. Assay: immunoSEQ multiplex PCR; the TCRdb copy retains only in-frame clones and omits some. Of 75,000 to 95,000 clones listed, 75% to 85% are singletons. Time point: after dendritic cell vaccination, including at tumor progression/relapse. Patients had residual fresh-frozen tumor tissue and more than two years of survival data. The CDR3 loop spans 14 amino acids. Trimming at V came to 3 bases and at J to 9 bases, leaving 0 bases not matched to a gene. Germline CDR1 LNHDA, CDR2 SQIVND (reference sequence).

V is TRBV19 and J is TRBJ1-6, with 12 positions matching TRBD1. The material sequenced was blood, taken after dendritic cell vaccination. The receptor's source is a human donor with glioblastoma. Here the CDR3 DNA reads TGTGCCAGTAGTATGGGACAGGGGGCTTCACCCCTCCACTTT. As protein: CASSMGQGASPLHF.